This TCR beta chain comes out of a study of blood T cell repertoires in COVID-19. Study at large: Sites in the United States, Italy and Spain provided acute and convalescent COVID-19 samples.

V gave up 3 bases and J gave up 4 bases; unmatched junction bases: 3. CDR3 length equals 13 residues. Per the germline V gene, CDR1 is SGDLS and CDR2 is YYNGEE. Sequenced by immunoSEQ multiplex PCR; TCRdb stores in-frame clones only, minus some. Of roughly 280,000 clones in the sample, more than 75% were seen once. V usage is TRBV9 and J usage is TRBJ1-1; 7 nucleotides match TRBD1. Source material: peripheral blood. This receptor was obtained from a man aged 40-50 years with active or convalescent COVID-19. CDR3 coding DNA: TGTGCCAGCAGCGCAACAGGGGTCACTGAAGCTTTCTTT. Its translation: CASSATGVTEAFF.